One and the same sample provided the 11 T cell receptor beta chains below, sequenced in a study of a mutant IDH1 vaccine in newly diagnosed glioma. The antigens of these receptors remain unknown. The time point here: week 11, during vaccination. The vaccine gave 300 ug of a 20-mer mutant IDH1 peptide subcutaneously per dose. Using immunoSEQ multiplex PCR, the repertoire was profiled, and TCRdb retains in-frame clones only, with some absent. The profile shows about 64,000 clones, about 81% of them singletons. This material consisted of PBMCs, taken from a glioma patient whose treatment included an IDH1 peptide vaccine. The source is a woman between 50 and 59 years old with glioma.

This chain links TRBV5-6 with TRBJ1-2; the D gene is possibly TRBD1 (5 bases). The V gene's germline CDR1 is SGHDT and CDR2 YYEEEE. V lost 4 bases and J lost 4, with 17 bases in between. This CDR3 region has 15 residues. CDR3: CASSLRGTGGYGYTF. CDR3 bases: TGTGCCAGCAGCCTTCGCGGTACGGGGGGCTATGGCTACACCTTC. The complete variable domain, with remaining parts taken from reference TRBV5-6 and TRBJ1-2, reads DAGVTQSPTHLIKTRGQQVTLRCSPKSGHDTVSWYQQALGQGPQFIFQYYEEEERQRGNFPDRFSGHQFPNYSSELNVNALLLGDSALYLCASSLRGTGGYGYTFGSGTRLTVV.

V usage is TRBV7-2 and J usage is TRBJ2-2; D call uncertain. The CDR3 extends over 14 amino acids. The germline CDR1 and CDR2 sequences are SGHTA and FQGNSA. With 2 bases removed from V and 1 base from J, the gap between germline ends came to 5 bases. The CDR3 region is CASSLQQNTGELFF. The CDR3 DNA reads TGTGCCAGCAGCTTACAGCAGAACACCGGGGAGCTGTTTTTT.

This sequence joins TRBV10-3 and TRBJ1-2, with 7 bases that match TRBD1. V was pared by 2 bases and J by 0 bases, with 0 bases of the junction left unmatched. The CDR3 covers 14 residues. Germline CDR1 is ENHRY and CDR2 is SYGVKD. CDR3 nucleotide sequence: TGTGCCATCAGTGAGGGACAGGCTAACTATGGCTACACCTTC. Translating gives CAISEGQANYGYTF.

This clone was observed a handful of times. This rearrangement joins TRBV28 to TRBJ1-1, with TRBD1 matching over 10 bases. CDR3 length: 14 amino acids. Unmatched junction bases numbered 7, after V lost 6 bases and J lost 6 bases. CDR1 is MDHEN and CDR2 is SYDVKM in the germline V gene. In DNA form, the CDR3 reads TGTGCCAGCAGCCGGGACAGGGGAAAGGCTGAAGCTTTCTTT. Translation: CASSRDRGKAEAFF. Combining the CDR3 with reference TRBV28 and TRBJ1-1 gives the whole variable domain DVKVTQSSRYLVKRTGEKVFLECVQDMDHENMFWYRQDPGLGLRLIYFSYDVKMKEKGDIPEGYSVSREKKERFSLILESASTNQTSMYLCASSRDRGKAEAFFGQGTRLTVV.

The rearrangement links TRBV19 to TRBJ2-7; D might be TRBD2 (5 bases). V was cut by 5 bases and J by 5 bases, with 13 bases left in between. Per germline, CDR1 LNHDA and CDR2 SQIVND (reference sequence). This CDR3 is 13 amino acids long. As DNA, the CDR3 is TGTGCCAGTAGTGGACTCCGGACTGACGAGCAGTACTTC. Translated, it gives CASSGLRTDEQYF.

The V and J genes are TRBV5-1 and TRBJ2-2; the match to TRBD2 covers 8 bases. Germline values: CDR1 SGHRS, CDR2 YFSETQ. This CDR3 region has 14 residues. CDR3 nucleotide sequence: TGCGCTTCCGGGGGGGCCTCGAACACCGGGGAGCTGTTTTTT. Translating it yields CASGGASNTGELFF.

In DNA, the CDR3 is TGCAGCGTGCTGTGGGGGGGCACTGAAGCTTTCTTT. This encodes CSVLWGGTEAFF. This chain joins TRBV29-1 and TRBJ1-1; D possibly corresponds to TRBD1 (5 bases). V lost 6 bases, J lost 4 bases, and 12 bases lay in between. The CDR3 runs to 12 residues. The germline V gene has CDR1 SQVTM and CDR2 ANQGSEA.

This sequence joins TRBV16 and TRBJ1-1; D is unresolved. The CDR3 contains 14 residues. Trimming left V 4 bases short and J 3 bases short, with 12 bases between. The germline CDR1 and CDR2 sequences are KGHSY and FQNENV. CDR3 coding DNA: TGTGCCAGCAGCCCCGACACGGTACACACTGAAGCTTTCTTT. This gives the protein CASSPDTVHTEAFF.

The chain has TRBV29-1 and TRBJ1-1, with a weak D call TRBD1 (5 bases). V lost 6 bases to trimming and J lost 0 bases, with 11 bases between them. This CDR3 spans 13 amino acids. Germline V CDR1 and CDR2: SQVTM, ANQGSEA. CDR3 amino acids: CSVFRALNTEAFF. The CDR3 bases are TGCAGCGTCTTCAGGGCGTTGAACACTGAAGCTTTCTTT.

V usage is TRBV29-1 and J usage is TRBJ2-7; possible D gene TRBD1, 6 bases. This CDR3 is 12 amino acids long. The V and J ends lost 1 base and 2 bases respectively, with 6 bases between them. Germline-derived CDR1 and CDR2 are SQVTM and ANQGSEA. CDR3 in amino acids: CSVEGTAYEQYF. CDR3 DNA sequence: TGCAGCGTTGAAGGGACAGCCTACGAGCAGTACTTC.

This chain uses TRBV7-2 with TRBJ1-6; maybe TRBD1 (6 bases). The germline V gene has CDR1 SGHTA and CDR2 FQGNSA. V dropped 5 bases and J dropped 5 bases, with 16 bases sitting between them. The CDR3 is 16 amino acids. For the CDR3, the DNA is TGTGCCAGCAGCCCCGACCCGGACAGTCATAATTCACCCCTCCACTTT. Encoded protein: CASSPDPDSHNSPLHF.